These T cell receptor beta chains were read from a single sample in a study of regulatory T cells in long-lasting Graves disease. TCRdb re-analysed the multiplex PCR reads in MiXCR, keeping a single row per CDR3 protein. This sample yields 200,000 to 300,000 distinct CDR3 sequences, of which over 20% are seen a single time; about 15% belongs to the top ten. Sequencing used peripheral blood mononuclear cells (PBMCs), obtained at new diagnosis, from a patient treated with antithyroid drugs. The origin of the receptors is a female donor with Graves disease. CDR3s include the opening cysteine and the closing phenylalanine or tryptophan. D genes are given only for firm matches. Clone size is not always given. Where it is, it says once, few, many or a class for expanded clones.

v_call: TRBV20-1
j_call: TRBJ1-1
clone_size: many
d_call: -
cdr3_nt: TGCAGTGCTAGAGATGTCGTTTCAGGGGACACTGAAGCTTTCTTT
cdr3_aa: CSARDVVSGDTEAFF

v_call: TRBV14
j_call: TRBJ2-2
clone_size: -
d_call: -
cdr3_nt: TGTGCCAGCAGCCCAAGGACGGGGACCGGGGAGCTGTTTTTT
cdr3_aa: CASSPRTGTGELFF

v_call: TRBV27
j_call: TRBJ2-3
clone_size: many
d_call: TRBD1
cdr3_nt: TGTGCCAGCAGTATCGACAGGGAAAGCGGATACAATACGCAGTATTTT
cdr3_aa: CASSIDRESGYNTQYF

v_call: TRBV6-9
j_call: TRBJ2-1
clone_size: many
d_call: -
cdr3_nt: TGTGCCAGCAGTTATTTTGGCCTTGAGCAGTTCTTC
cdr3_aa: CASSYFGLEQFF

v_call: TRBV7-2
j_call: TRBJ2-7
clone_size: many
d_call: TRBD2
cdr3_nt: TGTGCCAGCAGCCCACGGACTAGCGGGGCCTACGAGCAGTACTTC
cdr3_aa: CASSPRTSGAYEQYF

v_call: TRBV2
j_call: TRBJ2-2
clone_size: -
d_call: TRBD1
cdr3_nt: TGTGCCAGCAGTCCCGGGACAGGGTTGGTGAGCACCGGGGAGCTGTTTTTT
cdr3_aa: CASSPGTGLVSTGELFF

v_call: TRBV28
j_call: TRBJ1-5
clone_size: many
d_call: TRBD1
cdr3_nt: TGTGCCAGCACCAACCCACGGACAGGGGATCAGCCCCAGCATTTT
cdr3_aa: CASTNPRTGDQPQHF

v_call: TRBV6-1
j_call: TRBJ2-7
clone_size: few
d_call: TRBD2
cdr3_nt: TGTGCCAGCAGTCGGCGTAGCGGGGGGGCTCGCGAGCAGTACTTC
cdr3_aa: CASSRRSGGAREQYF

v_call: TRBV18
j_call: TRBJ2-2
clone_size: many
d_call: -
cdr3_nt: TGTGCCAGCTCACCACCAGGGGTCGCGAACACCGGGGAGCTGTTTTTT
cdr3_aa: CASSPPGVANTGELFF

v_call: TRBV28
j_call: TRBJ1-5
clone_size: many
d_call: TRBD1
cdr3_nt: TGTGCCAGCAGTTCGGGACAGGGTGCAATTGGCAATCAGCCCCAGCATTTT
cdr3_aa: CASSSGQGAIGNQPQHF

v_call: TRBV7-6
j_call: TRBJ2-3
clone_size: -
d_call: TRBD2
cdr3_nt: TGTGCCAGCAAGCGGGGGTACACAGATACGCAGTATTTT
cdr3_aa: CASKRGYTDTQYF

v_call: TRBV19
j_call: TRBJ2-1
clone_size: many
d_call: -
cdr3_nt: TGTGCCAGTAGTATTTCGCATTCGGGCGGGACTGAGCAGTTCTTC
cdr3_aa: CASSISHSGGTEQFF

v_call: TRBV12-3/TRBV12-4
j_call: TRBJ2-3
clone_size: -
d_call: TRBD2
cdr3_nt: TGTGCCAGCAGTTTAACGGGGGGGCACGAAGATACGCAGTATTTT
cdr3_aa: CASSLTGGHEDTQYF

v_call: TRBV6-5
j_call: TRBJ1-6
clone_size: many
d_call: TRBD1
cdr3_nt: TGTGCCAGCAGTTACGACAGGGATTCACCCCTCCACTTT
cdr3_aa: CASSYDRDSPLHF

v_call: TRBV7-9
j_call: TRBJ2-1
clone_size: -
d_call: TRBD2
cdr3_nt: TGTGCCAGCAGCTTGGGCCAGACTAGCGGGCGATACAATGAGCAGTTCTTC
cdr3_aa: CASSLGQTSGRYNEQFF

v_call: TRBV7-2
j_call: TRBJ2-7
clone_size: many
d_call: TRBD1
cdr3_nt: TGTGCCAGCAGCTCGGCCGGGACAGGGGGCGCCTACGAGCAGTACTTC
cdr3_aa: CASSSAGTGGAYEQYF

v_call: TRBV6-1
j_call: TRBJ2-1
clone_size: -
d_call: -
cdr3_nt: TGTGCCAGCAGTGGCCCCCCAGCGCGAAATGAGCAGTTCTTC
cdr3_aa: CASSGPPARNEQFF

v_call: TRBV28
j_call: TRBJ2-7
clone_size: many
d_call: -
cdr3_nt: TGTGCCAGCAGTACTCCCCCCTACGAGCAGTACTTC
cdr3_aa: CASSTPPYEQYF

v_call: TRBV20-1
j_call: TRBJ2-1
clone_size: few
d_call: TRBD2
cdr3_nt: TGCAGTGCCACCGAACCACGGGGGGGCACCCACAATGAGCAGTTCTTC
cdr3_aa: CSATEPRGGTHNEQFF

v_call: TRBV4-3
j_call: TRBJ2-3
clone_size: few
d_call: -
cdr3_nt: TGCGCCAGCAGCCAAGAAAGGGACGTCGCTACGCAGTATTTT
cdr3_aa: CASSQERDVATQYF

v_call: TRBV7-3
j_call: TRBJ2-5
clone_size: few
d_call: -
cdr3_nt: TGTGCCAGCAGCCCCATTGGGGGCCAAGAGACCCAGTACTTC
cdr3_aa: CASSPIGGQETQYF

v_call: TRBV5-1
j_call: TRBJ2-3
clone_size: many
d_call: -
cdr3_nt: TGCGCCAGCAGCTTGGGGGGAACAGCCGATACGCAGTATTTT
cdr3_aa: CASSLGGTADTQYF

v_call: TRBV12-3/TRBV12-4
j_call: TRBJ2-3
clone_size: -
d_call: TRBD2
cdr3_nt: TGTGCCAGCAGTTTAGCGCAAGCGGGGCCCACAGATACGCAGTATTTT
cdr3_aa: CASSLAQAGPTDTQYF

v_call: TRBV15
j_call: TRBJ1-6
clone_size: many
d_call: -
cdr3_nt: TGTGCCACCAGCAGAAGAGGGAGCTCCTATAATTCACCCCTCCACTTT
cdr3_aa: CATSRRGSSYNSPLHF

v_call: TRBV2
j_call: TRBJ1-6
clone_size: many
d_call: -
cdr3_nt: TGTGCCAGCAGTCAACAGGGTGGCAATTCACCCCTCCACTTT
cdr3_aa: CASSQQGGNSPLHF

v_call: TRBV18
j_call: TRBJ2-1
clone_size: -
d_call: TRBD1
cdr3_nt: TGTGCCAGCTCACCAGGGACAGGGTTTAATGAGCAGTTCTTC
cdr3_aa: CASSPGTGFNEQFF

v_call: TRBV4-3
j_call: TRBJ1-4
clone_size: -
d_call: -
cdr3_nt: TGCGCCAGCAGCCAAGGGCCAGCCGCAACTAATGAAAAACTGTTTTTT
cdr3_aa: CASSQGPAATNEKLFF

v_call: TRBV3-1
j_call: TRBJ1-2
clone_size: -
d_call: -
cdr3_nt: TGTGCCAGCAGCCAAGAGGATAGGGGAGGCTATGGCCACACCTTC
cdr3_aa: CASSQEDRGGYGHTF

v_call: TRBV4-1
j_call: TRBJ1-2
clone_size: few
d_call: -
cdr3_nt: TGCGCCAGCAGCCAAGTACATTCAGACAGCGTCTATGGCTACACCTTC
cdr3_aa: CASSQVHSDSVYGYTF

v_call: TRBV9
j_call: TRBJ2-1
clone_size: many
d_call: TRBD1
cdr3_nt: TGTGCCAGCAGCGTCCTCGGACAGGTTGACAATGAGCAGTTCTTC
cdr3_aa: CASSVLGQVDNEQFF

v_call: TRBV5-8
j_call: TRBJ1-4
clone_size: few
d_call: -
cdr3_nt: TGTGCCAGCAGCGAGGGCCCTCCTGCCGAAAAACTGTTTTTT
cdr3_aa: CASSEGPPAEKLFF

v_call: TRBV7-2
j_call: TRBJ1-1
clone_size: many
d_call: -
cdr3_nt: TGTGCCAGCAGCTTAGTTCCGCGTGCGGAAGCTTTCTTT
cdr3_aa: CASSLVPRAEAFF

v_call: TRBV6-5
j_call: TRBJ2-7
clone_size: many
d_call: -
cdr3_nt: TGTGCCAGCAGTTACGTGGTCGGGAACTACGAGCAGTACTTC
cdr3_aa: CASSYVVGNYEQYF

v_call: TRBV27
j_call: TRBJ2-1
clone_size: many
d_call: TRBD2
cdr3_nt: TGTGCCAGCAGCCCCTATAGGGGTTCTAGCGGGAGGTCCTCCTACAATGAGCAGTTCTTC
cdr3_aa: CASSPYRGSSGRSSYNEQFF

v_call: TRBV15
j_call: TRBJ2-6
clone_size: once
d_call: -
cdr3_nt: TGTGCCACCAGCAGAGTGCGGGTTACTGGGGCCAACGTCCTGACTTTC
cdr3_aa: CATSRVRVTGANVLTF

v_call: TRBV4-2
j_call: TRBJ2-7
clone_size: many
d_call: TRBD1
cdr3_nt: TGTGCCAGCAGCCAGCTGGGACAGGGGGCGGACGAGCAGTACTTC
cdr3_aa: CASSQLGQGADEQYF

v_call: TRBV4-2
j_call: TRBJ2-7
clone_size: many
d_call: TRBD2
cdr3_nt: TGTGCCAGCAGCCATGGGGGGGTCGGCGGGTACTACGAGCAGTACTTC
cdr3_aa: CASSHGGVGGYYEQYF

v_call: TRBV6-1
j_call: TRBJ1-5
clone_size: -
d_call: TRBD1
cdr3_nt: TGTGCCAGCAGCCGCACACCACAGGGGGCCCACAATCAGCCCCAGCATTTT
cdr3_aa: CASSRTPQGAHNQPQHF

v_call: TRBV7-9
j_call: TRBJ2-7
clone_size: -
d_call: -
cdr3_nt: TGTGCCAGCAGCAAAGGGGCGGGCTACGAGCAGTACTTC
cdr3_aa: CASSKGAGYEQYF

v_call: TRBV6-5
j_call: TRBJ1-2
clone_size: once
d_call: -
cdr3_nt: TGTGCCAGCAGCTACGGGCTGGCCTATGGCTACACCTTC
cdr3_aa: CASSYGLAYGYTF

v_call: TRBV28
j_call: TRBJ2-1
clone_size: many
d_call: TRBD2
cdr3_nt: TGTGCCAGCAGTGGTATGGGACGAAGCGGGATTGGGGACAATGAGCAGTTCTTC
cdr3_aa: CASSGMGRSGIGDNEQFF

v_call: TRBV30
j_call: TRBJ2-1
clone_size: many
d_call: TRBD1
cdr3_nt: TGTGCCTGTGACAGGGGAGGATACAATGAGCAGTTCTTC
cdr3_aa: CACDRGGYNEQFF

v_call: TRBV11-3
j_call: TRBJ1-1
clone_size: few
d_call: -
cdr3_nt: TGTGCCAGCAGCCATAGACGGCCGGTGGCTTTCTTT
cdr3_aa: CASSHRRPVAFF

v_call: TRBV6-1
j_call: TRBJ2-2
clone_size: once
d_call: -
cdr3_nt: TGTGCCAGCAGTAGGGGTAGCGAGCCGCTGGGGACCGGGGAGCTGTTTTTT
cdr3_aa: CASSRGSEPLGTGELFF

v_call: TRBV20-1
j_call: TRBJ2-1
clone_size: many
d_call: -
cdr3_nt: TGCAGTGTTACCGGCGGATCCTACAATGAGCAGTTCTTC
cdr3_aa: CSVTGGSYNEQFF

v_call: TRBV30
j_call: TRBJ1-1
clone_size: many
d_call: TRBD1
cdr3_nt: TGTGCCTGGAACAGGGGGCGGCACACTGAAGCTTTCTTT
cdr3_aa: CAWNRGRHTEAFF

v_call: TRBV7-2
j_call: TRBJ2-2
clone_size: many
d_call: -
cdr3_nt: TGTGCCAGCAGAAAAAGCCGTTCGGTCGGGGAGCTGTTTTTT
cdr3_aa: CASRKSRSVGELFF

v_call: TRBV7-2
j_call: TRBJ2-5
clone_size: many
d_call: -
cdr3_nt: TGTGCCAGCAGCCGCCTGATGGATGGGGAGACCCAGTACTTC
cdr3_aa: CASSRLMDGETQYF